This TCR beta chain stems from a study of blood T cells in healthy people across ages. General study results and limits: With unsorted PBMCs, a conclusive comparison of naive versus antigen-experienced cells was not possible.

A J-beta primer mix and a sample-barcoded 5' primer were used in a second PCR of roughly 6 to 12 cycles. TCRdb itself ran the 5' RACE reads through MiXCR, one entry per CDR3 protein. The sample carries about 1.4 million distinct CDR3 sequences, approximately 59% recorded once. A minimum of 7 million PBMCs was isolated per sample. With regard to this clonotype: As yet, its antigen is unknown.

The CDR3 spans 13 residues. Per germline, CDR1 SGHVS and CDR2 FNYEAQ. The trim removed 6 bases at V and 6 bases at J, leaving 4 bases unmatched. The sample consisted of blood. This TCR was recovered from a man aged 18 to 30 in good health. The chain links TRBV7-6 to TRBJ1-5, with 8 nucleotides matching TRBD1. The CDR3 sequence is CASSITGGQPQHF. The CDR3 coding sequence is TGTGCCAGCAGTATTACAGGGGGTCAGCCCCAGCATTTT.